One and the same sample provided the 28 T cell receptor beta chains below, sequenced in a study of T cell responses to AZD1222 COVID-19 vaccine. Only in-frame clones appear in the TCRdb table, and some are missing; sequencing was by immunoSEQ multiplex PCR. The table has 90,000 to 150,000 clones, around 87% seen once. Specimen: peripheral blood, collected 28 days after the second AZD1222 dose. Every receptor here comes from an adult who received the AZD1222 COVID-19 vaccine.

The rearrangement joins TRBV9 to TRBJ1-1; D is undetermined. The germline V gene has CDR1 SGDLS and CDR2 YYNGEE. Trimming stripped 1 base from V and 0 bases from J, with 7 bases between. CDR3 length: 14 amino acids. CDR3 in amino acids: CASSVHPVNTEAFF. CDR3 sequence (DNA): TGTGCCAGCAGCGTACACCCCGTGAACACTGAAGCTTTCTTT.

The rearrangement links TRBV4-3 to TRBJ2-7; 8 nucleotides match TRBD1. Germline V gives CDR1 LGHNA, CDR2 YSLEER. The CDR3 covers 17 residues. Trimming took 0 bases from V and 5 from J; bases not matched to a gene: 12. CDR3 protein: CASSQDSVGQGANEQYF. The CDR3 region has the DNA TGCGCCAGCAGCCAAGATTCGGTGGGGCAGGGGGCCAACGAGCAGTACTTC.

This chain links TRBV14 with TRBJ2-2, with no clear D. Trimming left V 3 bases short and J 5 bases short, with 4 bases between. CDR1 and CDR2 from the germline V gene are SGHDN and FVKESK. This CDR3 is 12 amino acids long. The CDR3 DNA sequence: TGTGCCAGCAGCCATGGAACCGGGGAGCTGTTTTTT. Protein: CASSHGTGELFF. The variable domain in full, with the rest retrieved from reference TRBV14 and TRBJ2-2, is EAGVTQFPSHSVIEKGQTVTLRCDPISGHDNLYWYRRVMGKEIKFLLHFVKESKQDESGMPNNRFLAERTGGTYSTLKVQPAELEDSGVYFCASSHGTGELFFGEGSRLTVL.

The gene calls are TRBV25-1 and TRBJ1-1, with D tentatively TRBD1 (5 bases). The CDR3 has 14 residues. Germline lookup yields CDR1 MGHDK and CDR2 SYGVNS. The V end was cut by 7 bases, the J end by 6 bases, with 18 bases between. CDR3 sequence reads: CASTPAGSFAEAFF. CDR3 DNA sequence: TGTGCCAGCACCCCGGCAGGGTCTTTTGCTGAAGCTTTCTTT.

This clone was detected only once. V is TRBV5-4 and J is TRBJ1-2; 7 bases fit TRBD1. CDR3 length: 15 residues. Per germline, CDR1 SGHNT and CDR2 YYREEE (reference sequence). V dropped 0 bases and J dropped 4; count of bases not matched to a gene: 6. The CDR3 loop is CASSLGTGAIYGYTF. The CDR3 DNA is TGTGCCAGCAGCTTGGGGACAGGAGCTATCTATGGCTACACCTTC.

This clone showed up just a few times. The J gene is TRBJ1-4, the V gene TRBV5-4; weak D call: TRBD1 (5 bases). This CDR3 region has 17 residues. The germline V gene encodes CDR1 SGHNT and CDR2 YYREEE (reference sequence). The V gene lost 3 bases and the J gene lost 5 bases, with 20 bases spanning the gap. CDR3 DNA sequence: TGTGCCAGCAGCTCACTGAGGGGCGGGGGAGAGAATGAAAAACTGTTTTTT. Its protein is CASSSLRGGGENEKLFF.

The chain has TRBV11-2 and TRBJ2-2; 8 positions agree with TRBD1. The trim removed 5 bases at V and 4 bases at J, leaving 9 bases unmatched. CDR3 length: 16 amino acids. Germline values: CDR1 SGHAT, CDR2 FQNNGV. CDR3 amino acids: CASSPRTGSSTGELFF. CDR3 sequence (DNA): TGTGCCAGCAGCCCGCGGACAGGGTCGAGCACCGGGGAGCTGTTTTTT. The complete variable domain, with remaining parts taken from reference TRBV11-2 and TRBJ2-2, reads EAGVAQSPRYKIIEKRQSVAFWCNPISGHATLYWYQQILGQGPKLLIQFQNNGVVDDSQLPKDRFSAERLKGVDSTLKIQPAKLEDSAVYLCASSPRTGSSTGELFFGEGSRLTVL.

In its sample, this clone was seen once. The chain has TRBV5-6 and TRBJ2-7; D may be TRBD1 (6 bases). Germline V CDR1 and CDR2: SGHDT, YYEEEE. V was shortened by 6 bases and J by 0 bases, with 22 bases between the two germline ends. The CDR3 covers 17 residues. The CDR3 is CASNLRGGMKGSYEQYF. The DNA of the CDR3 is TGTGCCAGCAACCTCCGAGGGGGTATGAAGGGCTCCTACGAGCAGTACTTC.

This clone was detected only once. The chain has TRBV29-1 and TRBJ1-1; D is possibly TRBD1 (5 bases). Trimming took off 4 bases at V and 1 base at J, with 10 bases between the two ends. The CDR3 loop spans 13 amino acids. The germline gives CDR1 SQVTM, CDR2 ANQGSEA. CDR3 in amino acids: CSVGDDWNTEAFF. The DNA of the CDR3 is TGCAGCGTTGGGGACGATTGGAACACTGAAGCTTTCTTT.

The genes are TRBV2 and TRBJ2-3, with TRBD2 matching over 11 bases. There are 15 residues in the CDR3. The trim removed 5 bases at V and 1 base at J, leaving 2 bases unmatched. In germline, CDR1 is SNHLY, CDR2 FYNNEI. CDR3 loop: CASSSLAGGTDTQYF. The CDR3 DNA follows: TGTGCCAGCAGTTCACTAGCGGGGGGCACAGATACGCAGTATTTT. Full variable domain (rest looked up from reference TRBV2 and TRBJ2-3): EPEVTQTPSHQVTQMGQEVILRCVPISNHLYFYWYRQILGQKVEFLVSFYNNEISEKSEIFDDQFSVERPDGSNFTLKIRSTKLEDSAMYFCASSSLAGGTDTQYFGPGTRLTVL.

The gene calls are TRBV6-5 and TRBJ1-3; TRBD1 matches at 7 bases. V shed 5 bases and J 3 bases; nucleotides not matched to a gene: 7. Germline CDR1 reads MNHEY; CDR2 reads SVGAGI. The CDR3 is 15 residues long. The chain's CDR3 is CASSRVRDSGNTIYF. In DNA form, the CDR3 reads TGTGCCAGCAGTCGAGTCCGGGACAGTGGAAACACCATATATTTT.

The rearrangement uses TRBV5-5 and TRBJ1-4; perhaps TRBD1 as D (5 bases). V lost 0 bases and J lost 8, with 14 bases in between. CDR3 length equals 15 residues. The V gene's germline CDR1 is SGHKS and CDR2 YYEKEE (reference sequence). The CDR3 loop reads CASSLGSGTGEKLFF. The CDR3 nucleotides are TGTGCCAGCAGCTTGGGATCCGGGACGGGCGAAAAACTGTTTTTT.

This chain joins TRBV19 and TRBJ1-5; a possible D gene is TRBD1 (6 bases). CDR1 and CDR2 from the germline V gene are LNHDA and SQIVND (reference sequence). The CDR3 has 12 residues. V lost 9 bases and J lost 6, with 12 bases in between. The CDR3 is CASNRVGQPQHF. The CDR3 DNA follows: TGTGCCAGCAACAGGGTAGGTCAGCCCCAGCATTTT.

The chain links TRBV27 to TRBJ1-1; 8 bases align to TRBD1. The V and J ends lost 2 bases and 2 bases, in that order; junction bases with no gene match: 4. The length of the CDR3 is 15 residues. CDR1 is MNHEY and CDR2 is SMNVEV in the germline V gene (reference sequence). Here the CDR3 reads CASSLQGALNTEAFF. CDR3 DNA: TGTGCCAGCAGTTTACAGGGGGCGTTAAACACTGAAGCTTTCTTT.

The chain has TRBV2 and TRBJ2-1, with 8 bases lining up with TRBD2. CDR1 is SNHLY, CDR2 FYNNEI, per germline. The CDR3 is made up of 14 amino acids. V shed 6 bases and J 3 bases; nucleotides not matched to a gene: 4. The CDR3 spells CASRLAGRYNEQFF. The CDR3 bases are TGTGCCAGCAGGTTAGCGGGGCGCTACAATGAGCAGTTCTTC.

V and J are TRBV3-1 (or the pseudogene TRBV3-2) and TRBJ1-1; D is unclear. The germline V gene has CDR1 LGHDT and CDR2 YNNKEL (reference sequence). This CDR3 has 14 amino acids. Trimming stripped 5 bases from V and 1 base from J, with 11 bases between. DNA of the CDR3: TGTGCCAGCAGCTGGAATTTCGGGAACACTGAAGCTTTCTTT. Its protein is CASSWNFGNTEAFF.

The chain joins TRBV4-3 to TRBJ1-2; 8 bases agree with TRBD1. Germline V gene lookup returns CDR1 LGHNA and CDR2 YSLEER. The V and J ends lost 4 bases and 5 bases, in that order; junction bases with no gene match: 9. This CDR3 comprises 15 residues. CDR3 sequence reads: CASSPGTGAQYGYTF. In DNA, the CDR3 is TGCGCCAGCAGCCCCGGGACAGGAGCCCAATATGGCTACACCTTC.

The chain links TRBV7-3 to TRBJ1-2, with D possibly being TRBD1 (5 bases). The CDR3 is made up of 15 amino acids. The V gene lost 1 base and the J gene lost 4 bases, with 13 bases spanning the gap. The germline V gene encodes CDR1 SGHTA and CDR2 FQGTGA. CDR3 in DNA: TGTGCCAGCAGCTTAAATGGAGGGGAGGGCTATGGCTACACCTTC. It encodes CASSLNGGEGYGYTF. Complete variable domain (other parts from reference TRBV7-3 and TRBJ1-2): GAGVSQTPSNKVTEKGKYVELRCDPISGHTALYWYRQSLGQGPEFLIYFQGTGAADDSGLPNDRFFAVRPEGSVSTLKIQRTERGDSAVYLCASSLNGGEGYGYTFGSGTRLTVV.

This clone was detected once. The rearrangement joins TRBV6-4 to TRBJ1-1, with D uncertain. The length of the CDR3 is 13 residues. Germline CDR1 reads MRHNA; CDR2 reads SNTAGT. Trimming took off 5 bases at V and 1 base at J, with 8 bases between the two ends. The CDR3 DNA follows: TGTGCCAGCAGTAAGATGCAGAACACTGAAGCTTTCTTT. Encoded protein: CASSKMQNTEAFF.

The chain carries TRBV6-4 and TRBJ2-5, with D unclear. The CDR3 has 15 residues. Germline V CDR1 and CDR2: MRHNA, SNTAGT. Trimming left V 10 bases short and J 3 bases short, with 21 bases between. CDR3: CAIHQAAIIKETQYF. The CDR3 DNA follows: TGTGCCATTCACCAGGCAGCCATCATAAAAGAGACCCAGTACTTC.

This rearrangement joins TRBV11-2 to TRBJ2-1; 12 bases map to TRBD2. The germline gives CDR1 SGHAT, CDR2 FQNNGV. V was clipped by 2 bases and J by 4 bases; unmatched bases: 0. CDR3 length: 15 amino acids. CDR3 region: CASSLLAGGYNEQFF. CDR3 sequence (DNA): TGTGCCAGCAGCTTACTAGCGGGGGGGTACAATGAGCAGTTCTTC.

This clone was seen once. This chain connects TRBV9 to TRBJ1-1; a weak D match, TRBD1 (5 bases). The CDR3 length is 14 residues. Germline V gives CDR1 SGDLS, CDR2 YYNGEE. The V end lost 5 bases, the J end lost 4 bases, and 15 bases lay between the germline ends. As DNA, the CDR3 is TGTGCCAGCAGTCAGGGCCCCAAAGGCACTGAAGCTTTCTTT. It yields the protein CASSQGPKGTEAFF.

The J gene is TRBJ2-2, the V gene TRBV6-4; perhaps TRBD2 as D (5 bases). CDR1 MRHNA and CDR2 SNTAGT come from the germline V gene. The CDR3 covers 14 residues. With 3 bases removed from V and 5 bases from J, the gap between germline ends came to 10 bases. This chain's CDR3 is CASSEERDTGELFF. CDR3 bases: TGTGCCAGCAGTGAAGAACGGGATACCGGGGAGCTGTTTTTT.

The rearrangement joins TRBV7-2 to TRBJ1-2, with D possibly being TRBD1 (6 bases). The length of the CDR3 is 14 residues. The ends were cut back, 2 bases at V and 5 bases at J, with 12 bases in the middle. Germline values: CDR1 SGHTA, CDR2 FQGNSA. CDR3 DNA: TGTGCCAGCAGCTTACGGCGACAGGATTATGGCTACACCTTC. It encodes CASSLRRQDYGYTF.

The rearrangement links TRBV19 to TRBJ1-1; unclear D gene. With 4 bases removed from V and 4 bases from J, the gap between germline ends came to 19 bases. Germline CDR1 reads LNHDA; CDR2 reads SQIVND (reference sequence). The CDR3 has 16 amino acids. As DNA, the CDR3 is TGTGCCAGTAGTACCCTTGGGGTTTCCGCGGGCACTGAAGCTTTCTTT. Encoded protein: CASSTLGVSAGTEAFF. The full variable domain, completed using reference TRBV19 and TRBJ1-1, is DGGITQSPKYLFRKEGQNVTLSCEQNLNHDAMYWYRQDPGQGLRLIYYSQIVNDFQKGDIAEGYSVSREKKESFPLTVTSAQKNPTAFYLCASSTLGVSAGTEAFFGQGTRLTVV.

V usage is TRBV6-6 and J usage is TRBJ2-2, with D perhaps TRBD1 (8 bases). V dropped 10 bases and J dropped 0 bases, with 15 bases sitting between them. CDR1 and CDR2 (germline): MNHNY, SVGAGI (reference sequence). The CDR3 consists of 15 residues. CDR3 DNA sequence: TGTGCCACACAGGGGGGGGTCGCGAACACCGGGGAGCTGTTTTTT. Translated, it gives CATQGGVANTGELFF.

This clone was found a few times. The rearrangement joins TRBV7-3 to TRBJ2-3, with D maybe TRBD1 (5 bases). V was trimmed by 1 base and J by 4 bases, leaving 9 bases between them. This CDR3 has 14 residues. Germline CDR1 SGHTA, CDR2 FQGTGA. CDR3 amino acids: CASSLKAGSDTQYF. The DNA for the CDR3 is TGTGCCAGCAGCTTAAAAGCAGGGTCAGATACGCAGTATTTT. Filled out from reference TRBV7-3 and TRBJ2-3, the complete variable domain reads GAGVSQTPSNKVTEKGKYVELRCDPISGHTALYWYRQSLGQGPEFLIYFQGTGAADDSGLPNDRFFAVRPEGSVSTLKIQRTERGDSAVYLCASSLKAGSDTQYFGPGTRLTVL.

The chain combines TRBV4-3 with TRBJ2-1; perhaps TRBD2 as D (7 bases). The CDR3 is 17 amino acids. Germline V gene data show CDR1 as LGHNA and CDR2 as YSLEER. V was cut by 4 bases and J by 7 bases, with 23 bases left in between. The DNA for the CDR3 is TGCGCCAGCAGCCCCCACTTGCACAGGGACTATGGGAATGAGCAGTTCTTC. This translates into CASSPHLHRDYGNEQFF.